This T cell receptor beta chain was observed in a study of blood T cell repertoires in COVID-19. CDR3 length: 17 amino acids. CDR1 and CDR2 (germline): LGHNA, YSLEER. The V and J ends lost 3 bases and 1 base, in that order; junction bases with no gene match: 9. This clone was detected only a few times. Assignment of participants to cohorts was predicated upon participant-reported clinical history. Profiling relied on immunoSEQ multiplex PCR, and the TCRdb table lists in-frame clones only, not all of them. Of roughly 250,000 clones in the sample, approximately 90% were seen once. The J gene is TRBJ2-1, the V gene TRBV4-3; 7 bases are a match to TRBD2. Sequencing was performed on PBMCs or T cells enriched from blood (not recorded which). This TCR derives from a woman aged 18-29 years who had recovered from COVID-19. This CDR3 is CASSHLETSRSYNEQFF. In DNA form, the CDR3 reads TGCGCCAGCAGCCATTTGGAGACTAGCCGATCCTACAATGAGCAGTTCTTC.